These 11 T cell receptor beta chains were all obtained from the same sample, sequenced in a study of early T cells in non-severe SARS-CoV-2 infection. TCRdb used MiXCR to reprocess the 5' RACE reads, holding one entry per CDR3 protein. This sample has under 65,000 distinct CDR3 sequences, with roughly an eighth found just once. Sequenced material: whole blood, taken at baseline. Receptors originate from an adult who was a healthcare worker with PCR-confirmed SARS-CoV-2 infection or an uninfected control (not recorded which).

V and J are TRBV3-1 and TRBJ2-5; TRBD2 might be the D (5 bases). V gave up 5 bases and J gave up 5 bases, with 6 bases separating them. The length of the CDR3 is 11 residues. Germline loops: CDR1 LGHDT, CDR2 YNNKEL (reference sequence). In DNA form, the CDR3 reads TGTGCCAGCAGCGGACTGGAGACCCAGTACTTC. It is translated as CASSGLETQYF.

The CDR3 sequence: CASSSLTGRELFF. CDR3 bases: TGTGCCAGCAGTTCCCTGACAGGCCGGGAGCTGTTTTTT. The chain carries TRBV6-5 and TRBJ2-2, with D possibly being TRBD1 (6 bases). Germline V CDR1 and CDR2: MNHEY, SVGAGI. V gave up 4 bases and J gave up 9 bases, with 12 bases separating them. The CDR3 sequence is 13 residues long.

The chain employs TRBV5-6 and TRBJ2-1; possible D gene TRBD2, 5 bases. V lost 3 bases and J lost 4, with 17 bases in between. The CDR3 is 16 residues long. From germline, CDR1 is SGHDT and CDR2 YYEEEE. Written as DNA, the CDR3 is TGTGCCAGCAGCTCCTTTACCGTCCGGGATTACAATGAGCAGTTCTTC. Translating gives CASSSFTVRDYNEQFF. The variable domain in full, completed from reference TRBV5-6 and TRBJ2-1, reads DAGVTQSPTHLIKTRGQQVTLRCSPKSGHDTVSWYQQALGQGPQFIFQYYEEEERQRGNFPDRFSGHQFPNYSSELNVNALLLGDSALYLCASSSFTVRDYNEQFFGPGTRLTVL.

Relative to its sample, this clonotype is medium-sized. This sequence joins TRBV6-2 or TRBV6-3 and TRBJ1-1, with no clear D. Germline V gene lookup returns CDR1 MNHEY and CDR2 SVGEGT. Trimming removed 2 bases from V and 0 bases from J, with 13 bases in between. CDR3 size: 16 residues. The CDR3 spells CASSYPSRRVNTEAFF. The CDR3 DNA reads as TGTGCCAGCAGTTACCCTTCAAGACGGGTGAACACTGAAGCTTTCTTT.

This clonotype was counted at least ten times. V is TRBV19 and J is TRBJ2-1; the D call may be TRBD1 or TRBD2 (5 bases each). The CDR3 extends over 16 amino acids. The germline CDR1 and CDR2 sequences are LNHDA and SQIVND (reference sequence). V gave up 6 bases and J gave up 4 bases, with 19 bases separating them. The CDR3 DNA reads as TGTGCCAGTAGCAAATTCGGGACGGACACTTACAATGAGCAGTTCTTC. Translation gives CASSKFGTDTYNEQFF. The whole variable domain, remainder taken from reference TRBV19 and TRBJ2-1, is DGGITQSPKYLFRKEGQNVTLSCEQNLNHDAMYWYRQDPGQGLRLIYYSQIVNDFQKGDIAEGYSVSREKKESFPLTVTSAQKNPTAFYLCASSKFGTDTYNEQFFGPGTRLTVL.

This chain uses TRBV19 with TRBJ2-7; D may match TRBD1 or TRBD2 (5 bases each). CDR3 length equals 15 residues. CDR1 is LNHDA, CDR2 SQIVND, per germline (reference sequence). Trimming left V 6 bases short and J 2 bases short, with 17 bases between. In DNA form, the CDR3 reads TGTGCCAGTAGCCCGGGACGGAAGATCACCTACGAGCAGTACTTC. Residues: CASSPGRKITYEQYF.

The chain joins TRBV18 to TRBJ1-1; the D gene is possibly TRBD1 (6 bases). Trimming pared 4 bases from V and 1 base from J, leaving 10 bases between. Germline CDR1 is KGHSH and CDR2 is LQKENI. The CDR3 is made up of 14 amino acids. The CDR3, as DNA: TGTGCCAGCTCACAAATGGACAGGAACACTGAAGCTTTCTTT. Translated, it gives CASSQMDRNTEAFF. The whole variable domain, remainder taken from reference TRBV18 and TRBJ1-1, is NAGVMQNPRHLVRRRGQEARLRCSPMKGHSHVYWYRQLPEEGLKFMVYLQKENIIDESGMPKERFSAEFPKEGPSILRIQQVVRGDSAAYFCASSQMDRNTEAFFGQGTRLTVV.

The chain links TRBV10-3 to TRBJ2-7; TRBD2 matches at 10 bases. The CDR3 extends over 14 amino acids. Germline CDR1 and CDR2: ENHRY and SYGVKD. J gave up 0 bases and V 10 bases, and 6 bases lay outside the gene matches. CDR3 nucleotide sequence: TGTGCCACGCGGCCTAGCGGGAGCTCCTACGAGCAGTACTTC. Translated, it gives CATRPSGSSYEQYF.

This clonotype occurred a few times. V gene TRBV5-5 combines with J gene TRBJ2-3; TRBD2 aligns across 8 bases. Trimming cost V 4 bases and J 0 bases; bases outside gene matches: 10. CDR3 length: 17 amino acids. Germline V lookup: CDR1 SGHKS, CDR2 YYEKEE (reference sequence). The CDR3 DNA follows: TGTGCCAGCAGCCACGGACTGACTAGCGCGAGCACAGATACGCAGTATTTT. As protein: CASSHGLTSASTDTQYF.

This clonotype was recorded a few times. The chain recombines TRBV9 with TRBJ2-1, with TRBD2 matching 7 bases. CDR1 is SGDLS, CDR2 YYNGEE, per germline. The CDR3 extends over 15 amino acids. With 0 bases clipped from V and 9 bases from J, the junction kept 9 bases outside the gene matches. The CDR3 reads CASSVEREGSSEQFF. CDR3 nucleotides: TGTGCCAGCAGCGTAGAGAGGGAGGGCAGTAGTGAGCAGTTCTTC. The full variable domain, its missing parts supplied by reference TRBV9 and TRBJ2-1, is DSGVTQTPKHLITATGQRVTLRCSPRSGDLSVYWYQQSLDQGLQFLIQYYNGEERAKGNILERFSAQQFPDLHSELNLSSLELGDSALYFCASSVEREGSSEQFFGPGTRLTVL.

This clonotype turned up a few times. The chain recombines TRBV3-1 with TRBJ1-1, with a weak D call TRBD1 (5 bases). This CDR3 contains 12 residues. The V gene lost 4 bases and the J gene lost 7 bases, with 10 bases spanning the gap. Germline CDR1 LGHDT, CDR2 YNNKEL (reference sequence). CDR3 coding DNA: TGTGCCAGCAGCCTTGGGGGTGGTGAAGCTTTCTTT. Translated: CASSLGGGEAFF.